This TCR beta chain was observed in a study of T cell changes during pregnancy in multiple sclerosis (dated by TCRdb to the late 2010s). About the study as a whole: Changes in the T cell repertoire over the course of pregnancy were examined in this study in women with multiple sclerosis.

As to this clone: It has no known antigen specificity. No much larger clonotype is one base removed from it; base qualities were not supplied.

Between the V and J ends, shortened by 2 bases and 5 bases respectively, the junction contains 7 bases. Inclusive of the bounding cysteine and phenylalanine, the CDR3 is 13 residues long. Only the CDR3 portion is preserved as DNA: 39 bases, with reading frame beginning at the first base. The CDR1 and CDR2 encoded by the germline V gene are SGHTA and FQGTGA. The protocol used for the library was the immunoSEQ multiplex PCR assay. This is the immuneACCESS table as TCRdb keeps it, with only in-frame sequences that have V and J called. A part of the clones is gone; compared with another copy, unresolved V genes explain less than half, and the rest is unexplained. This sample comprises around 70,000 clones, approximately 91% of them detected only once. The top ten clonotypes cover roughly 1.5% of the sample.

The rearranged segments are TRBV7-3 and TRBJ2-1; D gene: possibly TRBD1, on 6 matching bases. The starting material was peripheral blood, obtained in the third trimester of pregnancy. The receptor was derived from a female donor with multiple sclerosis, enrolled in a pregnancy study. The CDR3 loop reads CASSLRQDNEQFF. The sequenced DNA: TGTGCCAGCAGCTTACGACAGGACAATGAGCAGTTCTTC.